This passage covers 15 T cell receptor beta chains from one sample sequenced in a study of regulatory T cells in long-lasting Graves disease. In building TCR beta libraries, iRepertoire HTBI primers were used together with Arm-PCR of CDR3 regions. TCRdb re-called the multiplex PCR reads through MiXCR, storing one row per CDR3 protein. Among about 620,000 distinct CDR3 sequences, approximately 15% were seen once, and the ten largest hold around a sixth. This sample's time point: newly diagnosed GD, antithyroid drugs for less than 3 months. From RNA extracted from PBMCs, the TCR library was made. Another study also made use of these data, one on T cells in Graves' hyperthyroidism and ophthalmopathy.

Specimen: peripheral blood mononuclear cells (PBMCs), collected at new diagnosis, from a patient treated with antithyroid drugs. These TCRs come from a woman aged 25 to 39 with Graves disease.

In its sample, this clonotype was seen a few times. The chain carries TRBV7-2 and TRBJ2-1; tentatively, D is TRBD1 or TRBD2 (5 bases each). This CDR3 contains 15 residues. In germline, CDR1 is SGHTA, CDR2 FQGNSA. V was shortened by 5 bases and J by 0 bases, with 11 bases between the two germline ends. The CDR3 is CASSRDASSYNEQFF. DNA of the CDR3: TGTGCCAGCAGCCGGGACGCGAGCTCCTACAATGAGCAGTTCTTC.

This clonotype occurred many times. V gene TRBV28 combines with J gene TRBJ1-5; maybe TRBD1 (6 bases). V dropped 8 bases and J dropped 7 bases, with 12 bases sitting between them. Germline lookup yields CDR1 MDHEN and CDR2 SYDVKM. The CDR3 consists of 12 residues. Written as DNA, the CDR3 is TGTGCCAGCCTAACAGGGAGCCAGCCCCAGCATTTT. Its protein is CASLTGSQPQHF.

This clonotype was observed many times. The V gene is TRBV5-1, the J gene TRBJ2-7; weak D call: TRBD1 (5 bases). The V gene's germline CDR1 is SGHRS and CDR2 YFSETQ. This CDR3 spans 15 amino acids. V was clipped by 4 bases and J by 3 bases, with 17 bases between them. The CDR3 reads CASSANAGLGYEQYF. The CDR3 DNA reads as TGCGCCAGCAGCGCGAACGCAGGGCTTGGCTACGAGCAGTACTTC.

This clonotype was counted a few times. The gene calls are TRBV28 and TRBJ2-1; 7 bases map to TRBD2. The CDR3 covers 13 residues. In germline, CDR1 is MDHEN, CDR2 SYDVKM. V lost 7 bases to trimming and J lost 12 bases; unmatched junction nucleotides: 12. The CDR3 DNA is TGTGCCAGCACCAAAAATAGTCCGGGGGGGCAGTTCTTC. Its protein product is CASTKNSPGGQFF.

J is TRBJ2-7 and V is TRBV20-1; 9 bases align to TRBD1. Germline V gene data show CDR1 as DFQATT and CDR2 as SNEGSKA (reference sequence). CDR3 size: 16 residues. The ends lost 3 bases at V and 6 bases at J; junction bases unmatched: 15. The CDR3 is CSASSPPGQGLSEQYF. In nucleotides, the CDR3 is TGCAGTGCTAGCTCCCCTCCAGGACAGGGGTTATCCGAGCAGTACTTC.

Many counts were recorded for this clonotype. The chain recombines TRBV28 with TRBJ1-1, with 10 bases that match TRBD1. The length of the CDR3 is 17 residues. After removal of 5 bases from V and 4 bases from J, the junction contained 13 bases not matched to a gene. Germline loops: CDR1 MDHEN, CDR2 SYDVKM. The CDR3 loop is CASSITGTGVLGTEAFF. CDR3 nucleotide sequence: TGTGCCAGCAGTATAACCGGGACAGGGGTATTGGGCACTGAAGCTTTCTTT.

V gene TRBV6-2 or TRBV6-3 combines with J gene TRBJ2-1; D is perhaps TRBD2 (6 bases). Germline V gene sequence: CDR1 MNHEY, CDR2 SVGEGT. Trimming left V 6 bases short and J 6 bases short, with 18 bases between. The CDR3 extends over 15 amino acids. CDR3 sequence: CASRDSFIAANEQFF. CDR3 DNA sequence: TGTGCCAGCAGGGACTCCTTTATAGCGGCCAATGAGCAGTTCTTC.

This clonotype was observed a few times. The rearrangement uses TRBV6-2 or TRBV6-3 and TRBJ2-5; TRBD1 is a possible D gene (5 bases). In germline, CDR1 is MNHEY, CDR2 SVGEGT. CDR3 length: 16 residues. V dropped 6 bases and J dropped 0 bases, with 17 bases sitting between them. The DNA for the CDR3 is TGTGCCAGCAGCGCCCCCGGCAGGGAACACCAAGAGACCCAGTACTTC. Amino acid sequence: CASSAPGREHQETQYF.

The gene calls are TRBV6-5 and TRBJ2-7; TRBD2 aligns across 8 bases. CDR1 MNHEY and CDR2 SVGAGI come from the germline V gene. Trimming cost V 2 bases and J 8 bases; bases outside gene matches: 2. This CDR3 is 12 amino acids long. CDR3 sequence reads: CASSYREGQQYF. CDR3 bases: TGTGCCAGCAGTTACCGGGAGGGCCAGCAGTACTTC.

This clonotype came up a few times. The rearrangement links TRBV6-1 to TRBJ1-1; 9 bases line up with TRBD1. Germline trimming cut 6 bases from V and 6 bases from J; bases unmatched to any gene: 14. Germline CDR1 and CDR2: MNHNS and SASEGT. The CDR3 is 16 amino acids. CDR3 nucleotide sequence: TGTGCCAGCAGCCGGGGGGACAGGGCCCTTAGAGCTGAAGCTTTCTTT. Amino acid sequence: CASSRGDRALRAEAFF.

This clonotype was counted ten times or more. CDR3 sequence: CASSFGGYGYTF. In nucleotides, the CDR3 is TGTGCCAGCAGTTTCGGCGGCTATGGCTACACCTTC. This chain connects TRBV28 to TRBJ1-2; D remains unclear. The CDR3 extends over 12 amino acids. CDR1 is MDHEN, CDR2 SYDVKM, per germline. V was clipped by 3 bases and J by 4 bases, with 6 bases between them.

Notes on this clonotype: With a much larger clone just one base away, this may be a read error. This rearrangement joins TRBV27 to TRBJ1-2; no firm D call. This CDR3 has 14 amino acids. In germline, CDR1 is MNHEY, CDR2 SMNVEV (reference sequence). CDR3 region: CASRRSTTSYGCTF. The DNA of the CDR3 is TGTGCCAGCAGACGTTCAACGACCTCGTATGGCTGCACCTTC.

Many counts were recorded for this clonotype. J is TRBJ2-2 and V is TRBV28, with 7 nucleotides matching TRBD1. V was pared by 6 bases and J by 0 bases, with 1 base of the junction left unmatched. Germline V lookup: CDR1 MDHEN, CDR2 SYDVKM. This CDR3 region has 14 residues. CDR3 loop: CASRGTANTGELFF. The CDR3 DNA is TGTGCCAGCAGAGGGACAGCGAACACCGGGGAGCTGTTTTTT.

This chain links TRBV7-2 with TRBJ2-1; D ambiguous. In germline, CDR1 is SGHTA, CDR2 FQGNSA. Deletions cut 4 bases from V and 13 bases from J, with 14 bases between. CDR3 length equals 12 residues. The CDR3 sequence is CASSSTAPSQFF. In DNA, the CDR3 is TGTGCCAGCAGCTCTACAGCGCCCTCCCAGTTCTTC.

This clonotype turned up a few times. V usage is TRBV28 and J usage is TRBJ2-3, with a possible D match to TRBD2 (5 bases). The germline CDR1 and CDR2 sequences are MDHEN and SYDVKM. The V end was cut by 4 bases, the J end by 2 bases, with 19 bases between. CDR3 length: 17 amino acids. The CDR3 bases are TGTGCCAGCAGTTCTGGGGTTTCGGGGTTGCCCACAGATACGCAGTATTTT. Translating gives CASSSGVSGLPTDTQYF.